A single sample gave rise to the 17 T cell receptor beta chains below, sequenced in a study of T cell changes during pregnancy in multiple sclerosis (dated by TCRdb to the late 2010s). Libraries were prepared through the immunoSEQ multiplex PCR assay. This immuneACCESS table, as held by TCRdb, lists in-frame sequences with V and J called but not all clones. Of the missing ones, under half trace to an unresolved V gene in checked studies; the others have no known cause. Counted in this sample were about 34,000 clones; around 90% of them appeared once. Roughly 4% of the sample is in the top ten clones. The material sequenced was CD8+ T cells from peripheral blood mononuclear cells, taken in the third trimester of pregnancy. The receptors come from a female donor with multiple sclerosis, enrolled in a pregnancy study.

This chain links TRBV9 with TRBJ2-3; D possibly corresponds to TRBD2 (6 bases). V was trimmed by 7 bases and J by 0 bases, leaving 12 bases between them. CDR3 length: 14 amino acids. CDR1 is SGDLS, CDR2 YYNGEE, per germline. CDR3 bases: TGTGCCAGCGGGGGAGGAGACAGCACAGATACGCAGTATTTT. Translating gives CASGGGDSTDTQYF. The full variable domain, completed using reference TRBV9 and TRBJ2-3, is DSGVTQTPKHLITATGQRVTLRCSPRSGDLSVYWYQQSLDQGLQFLIQYYNGEERAKGNILERFSAQQFPDLHSELNLSSLELGDSALYFCASGGGDSTDTQYFGPGTRLTVL.

The chain uses TRBV4-2 and TRBJ2-7; 8 positions agree with TRBD2. With 0 bases clipped from V and 1 base from J, the junction kept 5 bases outside the gene matches. CDR3 length equals 16 residues. Germline V gene data show CDR1 as LGHNA and CDR2 as YNFKEQ. The CDR3 reads CASSQDRGGGSYEQYF. CDR3 DNA: TGTGCCAGCAGCCAAGATCGGGGGGGAGGGTCCTACGAGCAGTACTTC.

This chain connects TRBV6-6 to TRBJ1-5; 7 bases agree with TRBD1. Germline V gene sequence: CDR1 MNHNY, CDR2 SVGAGI (reference sequence). CDR3 length: 14 amino acids. V shed 7 bases and J 0 bases; nucleotides not matched to a gene: 3. In nucleotides, the CDR3 is TGTGCCAGCAATACAGGGGATAGCAATCAGCCCCAGCATTTT. Translated: CASNTGDSNQPQHF.

The genes are TRBV7-6 and TRBJ2-3; 7 nucleotides line up with TRBD1. CDR1 is SGHVS, CDR2 FNYEAQ, per germline. CDR3 length equals 15 residues. Trimming took 6 bases from V and 2 from J; bases not matched to a gene: 8. Here the CDR3 DNA reads TGTGCCAGCAGTCATAGGGGGCTTAACACAGATACGCAGTATTTT. Translated: CASSHRGLNTDTQYF.

This clone was recorded only once. The chain employs TRBV4-1 and TRBJ1-1; 7 bases agree with TRBD1. Per the germline V gene, CDR1 is MGHRA and CDR2 is YSYEKL. CDR3 length equals 18 residues. With 0 bases clipped from V and 3 bases from J, the junction kept 13 bases outside the gene matches. As DNA, the CDR3 is TGCGCCAGCAGCCAAGACGGCCCAGGGGGAGCTCCAGACACTGAAGCTTTCTTT. Residues: CASSQDGPGGAPDTEAFF.

The chain is built from TRBV13 and TRBJ1-1, with TRBD1 matching over 9 bases. The CDR3 spans 16 residues. J gave up 3 bases and V 5 bases, and 10 bases lay outside the gene matches. Germline V gives CDR1 PRHDT, CDR2 FYEKMQ (reference sequence). CDR3 bases: TGTGCCAGCAGCGCAGACCGGGGACAGGGTCACACTGAAGCTTTCTTT. Its translation: CASSADRGQGHTEAFF.

This chain links TRBV5-6 with TRBJ1-2, with 10 bases that match TRBD1. The germline gives CDR1 SGHDT, CDR2 YYEEEE. The length of the CDR3 is 14 residues. V lost 3 bases to trimming and J lost 2 bases; unmatched junction nucleotides: 1. CDR3 DNA: TGTGCCAGCAGCTCGACAGGGGGCAACTATGGCTACACCTTC. Encoded protein: CASSSTGGNYGYTF.

This clone came up a few times. This rearrangement joins TRBV15 to TRBJ1-2; D is possibly TRBD1 (5 bases). The CDR3 spans 14 residues. The V end lost 3 bases, the J end lost 6 bases, and 14 bases lay between the germline ends. Germline values: CDR1 LNHNV, CDR2 YYDKDF (reference sequence). The CDR3 is CATSSVRVFDGYTF. The CDR3 DNA reads as TGTGCCACCAGCAGTGTCAGGGTTTTCGATGGCTACACCTTC.

CDR3 loop: CATSRERAGGGNGELFF. CDR3 DNA: TGTGCCACCAGCAGAGAGAGGGCAGGGGGCGGGAACGGGGAGCTGTTTTTT. The chain uses TRBV15 and TRBJ2-2; TRBD1 matches at 8 bases. Germline loops: CDR1 LNHNV, CDR2 YYDKDF (reference sequence). The CDR3 has 17 residues. V lost 0 bases and J lost 7; bases outside the gene matches: 10.

The rearrangement links TRBV5-6 to TRBJ2-2, with D possibly TRBD2 on 5 matching bases. Germline V gene lookup returns CDR1 SGHDT and CDR2 YYEEEE. V dropped 2 bases and J dropped 6 bases, with 11 bases sitting between them. This CDR3 spans 14 amino acids. The CDR3 coding sequence is TGTGCCAGCAGCTTAGGACTTTCGGCCGGGGAGCTGTTTTTT. Amino acid sequence: CASSLGLSAGELFF. The whole variable domain, remainder taken from reference TRBV5-6 and TRBJ2-2, is DAGVTQSPTHLIKTRGQQVTLRCSPKSGHDTVSWYQQALGQGPQFIFQYYEEEERQRGNFPDRFSGHQFPNYSSELNVNALLLGDSALYLCASSLGLSAGELFFGEGSRLTVL.

The V call is TRBV14, the J call TRBJ1-1, with 7 nucleotides matching TRBD1. Trimming removed 1 base from V and 0 bases from J; junction bases left unmatched: 5. Germline values: CDR1 SGHDN, CDR2 FVKESK. CDR3 length: 16 residues. CDR3 sequence: CASSQGGQFMNTEAFF. The CDR3 bases are TGTGCCAGCAGCCAAGGGGGACAGTTCATGAACACTGAAGCTTTCTTT. Combining the CDR3 with reference TRBV14 and TRBJ1-1 gives the whole variable domain EAGVTQFPSHSVIEKGQTVTLRCDPISGHDNLYWYRRVMGKEIKFLLHFVKESKQDESGMPNNRFLAERTGGTYSTLKVQPAELEDSGVYFCASSQGGQFMNTEAFFGQGTRLTVV.

V gene TRBV13 combines with J gene TRBJ2-1; D is possibly TRBD2 (6 bases). Trimming stripped 3 bases from V and 9 bases from J, with 15 bases between. The germline V gene has CDR1 PRHDT and CDR2 FYEKMQ (reference sequence). The CDR3 totals 14 residues. For the CDR3, the DNA is TGTGCCAGCAGCTTTACGGGGAGGTCGTCTGAGCAGTTCTTC. Translation: CASSFTGRSSEQFF.

The chain employs TRBV27 and TRBJ2-7; TRBD1 agrees at 7 bases. The CDR3 is made up of 12 amino acids. Germline CDR1 MNHEY, CDR2 SMNVEV (reference sequence). Trimming removed 4 bases from V and 6 bases from J; junction bases left unmatched: 3. The chain's CDR3 is CASSSQGSEQYF. The CDR3 DNA reads TGTGCCAGCAGTTCACAGGGGTCCGAGCAGTACTTC.

The table lists this clone with a count of one. The rearrangement uses TRBV5-1 and TRBJ2-5; 7 bases align to TRBD1. Germline CDR1 reads SGHRS; CDR2 reads YFSETQ. The CDR3 runs to 16 residues. J gave up 5 bases and V 3 bases, and 13 bases lay outside the gene matches. The CDR3 reads CASSYSDRVGKETQYF. As DNA, the CDR3 is TGCGCCAGCAGCTACAGTGACAGGGTGGGGAAGGAGACCCAGTACTTC.

The V and J genes are TRBV19 and TRBJ2-1; 10 bases fit TRBD2. Per germline, CDR1 LNHDA and CDR2 SQIVND (reference sequence). The CDR3 loop spans 15 amino acids. V shed 5 bases and J 2 bases; nucleotides not matched to a gene: 3. CDR3 in DNA: TGTGCCAGTAGTTCCGGACTAGCGGCCTACAATGAGCAGTTCTTC. This gives the protein CASSSGLAAYNEQFF. The variable domain in full, with the rest retrieved from reference TRBV19 and TRBJ2-1, is DGGITQSPKYLFRKEGQNVTLSCEQNLNHDAMYWYRQDPGQGLRLIYYSQIVNDFQKGDIAEGYSVSREKKESFPLTVTSAQKNPTAFYLCASSSGLAAYNEQFFGPGTRLTVL.

This chain uses TRBV7-3 with TRBJ2-1; 10 nucleotides align to TRBD2. Germline CDR1 SGHTA, CDR2 FQGTGA. The CDR3 runs 14 residues. J lost 8 bases, V lost 5 bases, and 6 bases had no gene match. The CDR3 here is CASSTSGGADEQFF. Written as DNA, the CDR3 is TGTGCCAGCAGCACAAGCGGGGGGGCCGATGAGCAGTTCTTC.

The chain combines TRBV9 with TRBJ2-3, with TRBD2 identical over 13 bases. The germline gives CDR1 SGDLS, CDR2 YYNGEE. The J segment lost 2 bases and the V segment lost 0 bases, leaving 9 bases of the junction unmatched. The CDR3 has 19 amino acids. The CDR3 region has the DNA TGTGCCAGCAGCGTAGAGGGGAGACTAGCGGGGGGTAACACAGATACGCAGTATTTT. It specifies CASSVEGRLAGGNTDTQYF. Using reference TRBV9 and TRBJ2-3 for the parts outside the CDR3, the full variable domain is DSGVTQTPKHLITATGQRVTLRCSPRSGDLSVYWYQQSLDQGLQFLIQYYNGEERAKGNILERFSAQQFPDLHSELNLSSLELGDSALYFCASSVEGRLAGGNTDTQYFGPGTRLTVL.